This T cell receptor beta chain was sequenced in a study of T cells in localized non-small cell lung cancer. Profiling relied on immunoSEQ multiplex PCR, and the TCRdb table lists in-frame clones only, not all of them. Here the sample spans 70,000 to 75,000 clones, roughly 83% being singletons. Trimming removed 4 bases from V and 1 base from J, with 7 bases in between. CDR1 and CDR2 (germline): SEHNR, FQNEAQ (reference sequence). This CDR3 is 13 amino acids long. The J gene is TRBJ1-1, the V gene TRBV7-9; no clear D. The source of this sequence is a female donor older than 55 with stage I lung adenocarcinoma. The sequencing here drew on peripheral blood, taken before any cancer treatment. The CDR3: CASSWAENTEAFF. As DNA, the CDR3 is TGTGCCAGCAGCTGGGCAGAGAACACTGAAGCTTTCTTT.